One sample yielded the 25 T cell receptor delta chains listed below, sequenced in a study of Vδ1+ human thymocytes. The antigens for these receptors are not known. Study conclusions and caveats: Thymic TRG and TRD repertoires appeared highly polyclonal, with Gaussian CDR3 length distributions.

Extracted RNA was reverse transcribed into cDNA. The CDR3 regions were amplified by multiplex PCR from V-gene primers to a constant-region primer. TCRdb re-analyzed the multiplex PCR reads via CATT. In the table there are some 73,000 delta-chain clones, around 34% of which are singletons. Sample: Vdelta1+ gamma-delta thymocytes from the thymus. Subset given: FACS-sorted CD3+ TCRalphabeta- TCRVdelta1+ TCRVdelta2- thymocytes. The source of these receptors is a boy less than two years old who had congenital heart surgery.

This clone turned up a few times. This sample also contains other DNA sequences that code for the same CDR3. J is TRDJ1 and V is TRDV1; 12 nucleotides match TRDD3. Looked up from germline, CDR1 is TSWWSYY and CDR2 is QGS. The CDR3 contains 22 residues. Trimming took 2 bases from V and 0 from J; bases not matched to a gene: 19. CDR3 protein: CALGETPLGDTMPLTYTDKLIF. The DNA of the CDR3 is TGTGCTCTTGGGGAAACGCCACTGGGGGATACTATGCCCCTTACGTACACCGATAAACTCATCTTT.

About this clone itself: This may be a read error, as it is one base from a much larger clone. Other DNA sequences in this sample translate to the same CDR3. This chain connects TRDV2 to TRDJ1, with TRDD3 identical over 7 bases. CDR1 GEAIGNYY and CDR2 EKD come from the germline V gene. The CDR3 is 18 amino acids. With 1 base clipped from V and 0 bases from J, the junction kept 13 bases outside the gene matches. The CDR3 reads CACDTWPFTGAYTDKLIF. DNA of the CDR3: TGTGCCTGTGACACATGGCCCTTTACTGGGGCATACACCGATAAACTCATCTTT.

The genes are TRDV1 and TRDJ1; 11 bases line up with TRDD3. Germline V gives CDR1 TSWWSYY, CDR2 QGS. The CDR3 has 24 amino acids. V shed 5 bases and J 0 bases; nucleotides not matched to a gene: 29. The chain's CDR3 is CALGFHLPTNPRLGDIFYTDKLIF. The DNA of the CDR3 is TGTGCTCTTGGGTTCCACCTTCCTACCAATCCCAGACTGGGGGATATCTTTTACACCGATAAACTCATCTTT.

With regard to this clone: This may arise from a read error, as a much more abundant clone is one base away. The chain carries TRDV2 and TRDJ1; D may be TRDD2 (5 bases). Germline CDR1 reads GEAIGNYY; CDR2 reads EKD. CDR3 length: 17 residues. V was pared by 5 bases and J by 0 bases, with 21 bases between. The CDR3 region is CACATRRPISYTDKLIF. CDR3 coding DNA: TGTGCCTGTGCCACGAGACGACCTATTTCCTACACCGATAAACTCATCTTT.

J is TRDJ1 and V is TRDV1; 13 nucleotides line up with TRDD3. Losses at the gene ends were 8 bases for V and 1 base for J; bases not matched to a gene: 13. CDR1 is TSWWSYY, CDR2 QGS, per germline. The CDR3 is 18 amino acids. This CDR3 is CALNNWGIRGPSTDKLIF. The CDR3 region has the DNA TGTGCTCTTAACAACTGGGGGATACGGGGCCCTTCCACCGATAAACTCATCTTT.

V is TRDV1 and J is TRDJ1, with 9 bases fitting TRDD3. V trimming: 0 bases; J trimming: 0 bases; junction bases outside the gene matches: 29. The germline V gene has CDR1 TSWWSYY and CDR2 QGS. There are 25 residues in the CDR3. As DNA, the CDR3 is TGTGCTCTTGGGGAACTTGGCCTCTTAAGATTCCTACCTGGGGGATCCGTACAAGACACCGATAAACTCATCTTT. The encoded protein is CALGELGLLRFLPGGSVQDTDKLIF.

The chain has TRDV1 and TRDJ1; D is possibly TRDD2 (6 bases). CDR3 length: 18 residues. Germline assignment: CDR1 TSWWSYY and CDR2 QGS. V lost 2 bases and J lost 0, with 19 bases in between. CDR3 in amino acids: CALGESPFPTSYTDKLIF. The CDR3, as DNA: TGTGCTCTTGGGGAATCCCCCTTCCCTACGTCGTACACCGATAAACTCATCTTT.

The chain couples TRDV1 to TRDJ1, with 9 bases that match TRDD3. The CDR3 spans 25 residues. CDR1 and CDR2 from the germline V gene are TSWWSYY and QGS. V lost 4 bases and J lost 3; bases outside the gene matches: 36. Here the CDR3 reads CALGVLRPGLLLLSRGDTGSDKLIF. The CDR3 coding sequence is TGTGCTCTTGGGGTCCTCCGCCCCGGCCTTCTCCTTTTATCTCGGGGGGATACCGGTTCCGATAAACTCATCTTT.

This clone came up a few times. The chain joins TRDV1 to TRDJ1; the D gene is possibly TRDD3 (5 bases). The CDR3 sequence is 16 residues long. V lost 0 bases and J 3 bases, leaving 14 bases between the germline ends. Per germline, CDR1 TSWWSYY and CDR2 QGS. For the CDR3, the DNA is TGTGCTCTTGGGGAACTCCGTTGGAGGGGGGCCGATAAACTCATCTTT. The encoded protein is CALGELRWRGADKLIF.

This chain uses TRDV1 with TRDJ1; possibly TRDD3 for D (6 bases). V was cut by 7 bases and J by 0 bases, with 15 bases left in between. Germline lookup yields CDR1 TSWWSYY and CDR2 QGS. The CDR3 contains 15 residues. The chain's CDR3 is CALVWGEPYTDKLIF. In nucleotides, the CDR3 is TGTGCTCTTGTCTGGGGTGAGCCGTACACCGATAAACTCATCTTT.

This clone appeared a few times. This chain connects TRDV1 to TRDJ1; 10 bases map to TRDD3. This CDR3 comprises 15 residues. Per germline, CDR1 TSWWSYY and CDR2 QGS. V gave up 4 bases and J gave up 8 bases; unmatched junction bases: 10. The CDR3 is CALGARALGDVKLIF. Here the CDR3 DNA reads TGTGCTCTTGGGGCTCGTGCACTGGGGGATGTAAAACTCATCTTT.

In this sample, this clone turned up a few times. The identical CDR3 is also encoded by other nucleotide sequences in the sample. The chain couples TRDV1 to TRDJ1, with D possibly being TRDD3 (6 bases). Germline assignment: CDR1 TSWWSYY and CDR2 QGS. V lost 0 bases to trimming and J lost 6 bases, with 26 bases between them. The CDR3 is made up of 19 amino acids. DNA for the CDR3: TGTGCTCTTGGGGAACTAACCCTAGGAGGGATAAAGAACCCCCATAAACTCATCTTT. It encodes CALGELTLGGIKNPHKLIF.

This clone was seen once. The chain links TRDV2 to TRDJ1; 12 bases line up with TRDD3. Germline lookup yields CDR1 GEAIGNYY and CDR2 EKD. With 9 bases clipped from V and 5 bases from J, the junction kept 9 bases outside the gene matches. CDR3 size: 14 residues. DNA of the CDR3: TGTGCCATCTTACTGGGGGATACTTCGGATAAACTCATCTTT. Residues: CAILLGDTSDKLIF.

This clone was recorded a few times. This chain connects TRDV1 to TRDJ1; 13 bases align to TRDD3. Germline CDR1 TSWWSYY, CDR2 QGS. The V gene end was trimmed by 9 bases and the J gene end by 1 base; junction bases not matched to a gene: 20. This CDR3 contains 20 residues. CDR3 amino acids: CALGELPTYWGIRGTDKLIF. The CDR3 coding sequence is TGTGCTCTGGGCGAACTTCCTACGTACTGGGGGATACGGGGCACCGATAAACTCATCTTT.

The V call is TRDV1, the J call TRDJ1, with 9 bases aligning to TRDD2. The CDR3 sequence is 21 residues long. In germline, CDR1 is TSWWSYY, CDR2 QGS. J lost 3 bases, V lost 0 bases, and 20 bases had no gene match. The CDR3 nucleotides read TGTGCTCTTGGGGAACTAACCGCCTTCCTACCAACCCACGGGGGATCCGATAAACTCATCTTT. The encoded protein is CALGELTAFLPTHGGSDKLIF.

The rearrangement links TRDV1 to TRDJ1; no definite D call. Germline V gene lookup returns CDR1 TSWWSYY and CDR2 QGS. V was shortened by 4 bases and J by 3 bases, with 12 bases between the two germline ends. The CDR3 is made up of 14 amino acids. The CDR3 loop reads CALGGPSRSDKLIF. In DNA form, the CDR3 reads TGTGCTCTTGGGGGCCCTAGTCGGTCCGATAAACTCATCTTT.

The rearrangement joins TRDV1 to TRDJ1; 7 nucleotides agree with TRDD3. The CDR3 covers 16 residues. The germline gives CDR1 TSWWSYY, CDR2 QGS. V gave up 1 base and J gave up 1 base; unmatched junction bases: 6. CDR3: CALGEPRGIPTDKLIF. The CDR3 coding sequence is TGTGCTCTTGGGGAACCCAGGGGGATCCCCACCGATAAACTCATCTTT.

V usage is TRDV1 and J usage is TRDJ1; 8 nucleotides line up with TRDD3. The CDR3 sequence is 18 residues long. CDR1 is TSWWSYY and CDR2 is QGS in the germline V gene. V trimming: 1 base; J trimming: 0 bases; junction bases outside the gene matches: 10. This CDR3 is CALGEPHYWGVNTDKLIF. CDR3 nucleotides: TGTGCTCTTGGGGAACCTCACTACTGGGGGGTAAACACCGATAAACTCATCTTT.

Details on this clone: This may be a read error, as it is one base from a much larger clone. The genes are TRDV2 and TRDJ1; the D gene is possibly TRDD3 (6 bases). The CDR3 is 14 amino acids. Germline-derived CDR1 and CDR2 are GEAIGNYY and EKD. V was cut by 3 bases and J by 3 bases, with 13 bases left in between. In DNA form, the CDR3 reads TGTGCCTGTGACGGGGATTATGAGGCCGATAAACTCATCTTT. Amino acids: CACDGDYEADKLIF.

This chain connects TRDV1 to TRDJ1, with TRDD3 matching 10 bases. V lost 4 bases to trimming and J lost 0 bases; unmatched junction nucleotides: 20. This CDR3 has 21 residues. Germline CDR1 is TSWWSYY and CDR2 is QGS. The CDR3 is CALGANSFYYWGITYTDKLIF. CDR3 DNA sequence: TGTGCTCTTGGGGCCAATTCCTTCTACTACTGGGGGATTACCTACACCGATAAACTCATCTTT.

The J gene is TRDJ1, the V gene TRDV1; D is undetermined. The CDR3 has 15 residues. Per the germline V gene, CDR1 is TSWWSYY and CDR2 is QGS. V was trimmed by 1 base and J by 1 base, leaving 10 bases between them. The CDR3 is CALGEPVSATDKLIF. DNA of the CDR3: TGTGCTCTTGGGGAACCGGTATCCGCCACCGATAAACTCATCTTT.

This chain uses TRDV1 with TRDJ1; 7 bases align to TRDD3. The germline V gene encodes CDR1 TSWWSYY and CDR2 QGS. The length of the CDR3 is 26 residues. Trimming took 5 bases from V and 0 from J; bases not matched to a gene: 39. CDR3 sequence (DNA): TGTGCTCTTGGGTATCTTCTTCCAAACGAAAAGTATACTGGGGACCGAATCCTCAGATACACCGATAAACTCATCTTT. Translating gives CALGYLLPNEKYTGDRILRYTDKLIF.

This clone was counted at least ten times. V is TRDV2 and J is TRDJ1, with D possibly being TRDD3 (6 bases). Germline V gene sequence: CDR1 GEAIGNYY, CDR2 EKD. The ends were cut back, 0 bases at V and 0 bases at J, with 34 bases in the middle. The CDR3 is 23 residues long. The CDR3 is CACDTEPPLAGGPNGENTDKLIF. DNA for the CDR3: TGTGCCTGTGACACCGAGCCCCCCCTCGCCGGGGGACCAAATGGAGAAAACACCGATAAACTCATCTTT.

The genes are TRDV1 and TRDJ1; possibly TRDD3 for D (5 bases). The CDR3 is made up of 24 amino acids. Germline CDR1 TSWWSYY, CDR2 QGS. V lost 0 bases and J lost 7, with 42 bases in between. The CDR3: CALGELPVGMPAAHPDVNSGKLIF. The CDR3 nucleotides read TGTGCTCTTGGGGAACTACCGGTCGGGATGCCAGCGGCCCATCCGGATGTGAACTCGGGTAAACTCATCTTT.

The chain recombines TRDV1 with TRDJ1; D remains ambiguous. The CDR3 length is 14 residues. V gave up 0 bases and J gave up 4 bases, with 9 bases separating them. Germline loops: CDR1 TSWWSYY, CDR2 QGS. CDR3 protein: CALGELSPYDKLIF. CDR3 bases: TGTGCTCTTGGGGAACTTTCTCCTTACGATAAACTCATCTTT.